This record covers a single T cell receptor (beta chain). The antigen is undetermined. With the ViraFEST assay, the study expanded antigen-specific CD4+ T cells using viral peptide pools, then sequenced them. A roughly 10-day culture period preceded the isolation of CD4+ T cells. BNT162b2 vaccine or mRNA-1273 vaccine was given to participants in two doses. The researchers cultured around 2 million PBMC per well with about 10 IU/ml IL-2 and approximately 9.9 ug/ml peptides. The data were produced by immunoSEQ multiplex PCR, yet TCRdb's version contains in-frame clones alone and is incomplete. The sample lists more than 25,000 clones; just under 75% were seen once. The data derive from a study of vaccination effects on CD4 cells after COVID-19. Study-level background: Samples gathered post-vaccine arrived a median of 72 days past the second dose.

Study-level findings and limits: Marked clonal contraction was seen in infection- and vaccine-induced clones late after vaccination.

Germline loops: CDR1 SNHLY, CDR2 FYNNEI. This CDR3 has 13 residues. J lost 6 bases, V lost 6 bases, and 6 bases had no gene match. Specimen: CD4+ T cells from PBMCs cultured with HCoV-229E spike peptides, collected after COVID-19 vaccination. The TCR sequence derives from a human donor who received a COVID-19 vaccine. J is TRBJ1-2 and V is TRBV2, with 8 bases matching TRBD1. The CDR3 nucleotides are TGTGCCAGCAGCGTGGACAGGGATGATGGCTACACCTTC. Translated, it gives CASSVDRDDGYTF.